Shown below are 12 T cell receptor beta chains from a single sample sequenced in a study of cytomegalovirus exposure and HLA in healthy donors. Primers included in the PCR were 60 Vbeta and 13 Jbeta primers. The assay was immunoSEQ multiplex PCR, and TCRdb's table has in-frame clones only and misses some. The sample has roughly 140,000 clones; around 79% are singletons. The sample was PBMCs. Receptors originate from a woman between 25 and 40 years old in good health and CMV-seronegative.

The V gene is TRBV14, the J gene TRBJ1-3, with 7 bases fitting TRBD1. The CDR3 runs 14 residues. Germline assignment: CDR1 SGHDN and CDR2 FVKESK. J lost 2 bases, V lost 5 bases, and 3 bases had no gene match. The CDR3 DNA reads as TGTGCCAGCAGCAGGGACAGTACTGGAAACACCATATATTTT. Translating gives CASSRDSTGNTIYF.

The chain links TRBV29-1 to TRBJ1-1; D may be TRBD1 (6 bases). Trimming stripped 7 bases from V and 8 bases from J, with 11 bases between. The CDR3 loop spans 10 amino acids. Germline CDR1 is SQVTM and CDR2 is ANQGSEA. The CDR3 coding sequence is TGCAGCGGACAGGACTCGGAAGCTTTCTTT. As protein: CSGQDSEAFF. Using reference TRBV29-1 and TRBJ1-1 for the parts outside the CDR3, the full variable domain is SAVISQKPSRDICQRGTSLTIQCQVDSQVTMMFWYRQQPGQSLTLIATANQGSEATYESGFVIDKFPISRPNLTFSTLTVSNMSPEDSSIYLCSGQDSEAFFGQGTRLTVV.

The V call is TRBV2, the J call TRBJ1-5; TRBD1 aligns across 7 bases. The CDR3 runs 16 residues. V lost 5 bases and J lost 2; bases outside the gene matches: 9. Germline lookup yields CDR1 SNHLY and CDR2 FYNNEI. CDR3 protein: CASSQRQGVGNQPQHF. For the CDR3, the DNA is TGTGCCAGCAGTCAAAGACAGGGAGTTGGCAATCAGCCCCAGCATTTT.

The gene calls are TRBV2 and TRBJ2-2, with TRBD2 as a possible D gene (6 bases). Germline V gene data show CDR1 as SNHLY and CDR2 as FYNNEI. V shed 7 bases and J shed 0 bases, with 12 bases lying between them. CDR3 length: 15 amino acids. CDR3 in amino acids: CASTGTPANTGELFF. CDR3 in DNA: TGTGCCAGCACCGGGACTCCCGCGAACACCGGGGAGCTGTTTTTT.

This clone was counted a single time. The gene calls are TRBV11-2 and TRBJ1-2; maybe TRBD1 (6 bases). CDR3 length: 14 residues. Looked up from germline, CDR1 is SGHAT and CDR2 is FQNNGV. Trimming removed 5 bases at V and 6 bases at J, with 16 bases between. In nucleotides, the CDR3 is TGTGCCAGCAGCGACATACAGGGCGCCGATGGCTACACCTTC. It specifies CASSDIQGADGYTF.

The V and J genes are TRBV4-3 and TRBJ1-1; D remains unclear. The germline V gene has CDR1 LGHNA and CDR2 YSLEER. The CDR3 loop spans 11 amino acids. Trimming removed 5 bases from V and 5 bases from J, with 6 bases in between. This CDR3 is CASSTETEAFF. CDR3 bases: TGCGCCAGCAGCACGGAGACTGAAGCTTTCTTT.

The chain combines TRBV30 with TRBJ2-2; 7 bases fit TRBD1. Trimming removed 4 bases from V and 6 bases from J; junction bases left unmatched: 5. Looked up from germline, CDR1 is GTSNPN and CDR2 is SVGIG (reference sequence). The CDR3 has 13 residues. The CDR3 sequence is CAWTGGLAGELFF. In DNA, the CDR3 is TGTGCCTGGACAGGGGGATTGGCCGGGGAGCTGTTTTTT.

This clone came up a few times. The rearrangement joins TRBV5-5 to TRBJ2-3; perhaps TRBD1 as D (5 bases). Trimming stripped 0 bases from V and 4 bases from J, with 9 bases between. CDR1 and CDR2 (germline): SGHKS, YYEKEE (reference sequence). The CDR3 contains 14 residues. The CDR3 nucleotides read TGTGCCAGCAGCTTGGCGTCAGGGCCAGATACGCAGTATTTT. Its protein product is CASSLASGPDTQYF. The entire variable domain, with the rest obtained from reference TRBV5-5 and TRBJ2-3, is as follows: DAGVTQSPTHLIKTRGQQVTLRCSPISGHKSVSWYQQVLGQGPQFIFQYYEKEERGRGNFPDRFSARQFPNYSSELNVNALLLGDSALYLCASSLASGPDTQYFGPGTRLTVL.

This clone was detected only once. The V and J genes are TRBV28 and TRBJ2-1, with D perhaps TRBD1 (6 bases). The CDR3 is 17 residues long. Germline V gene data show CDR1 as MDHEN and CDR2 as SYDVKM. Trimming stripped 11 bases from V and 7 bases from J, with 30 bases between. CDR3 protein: CAFGPAYGQGLGNEQFF. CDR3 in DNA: TGTGCCTTCGGCCCAGCCTACGGGCAGGGGCTGGGGAATGAGCAGTTCTTC. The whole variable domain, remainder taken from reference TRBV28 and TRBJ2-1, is DVKVTQSSRYLVKRTGEKVFLECVQDMDHENMFWYRQDPGLGLRLIYFSYDVKMKEKGDIPEGYSVSREKKERFSLILESASTNQTSMYLCAFGPAYGQGLGNEQFFGPGTRLTVL.

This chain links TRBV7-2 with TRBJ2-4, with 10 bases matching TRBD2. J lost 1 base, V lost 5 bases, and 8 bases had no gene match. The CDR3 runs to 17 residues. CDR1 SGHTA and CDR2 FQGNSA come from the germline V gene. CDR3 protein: CASSLHSGGAAKNIQYF. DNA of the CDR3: TGTGCCAGCAGCCTCCACAGCGGGGGGGCCGCCAAAAACATTCAGTACTTC.

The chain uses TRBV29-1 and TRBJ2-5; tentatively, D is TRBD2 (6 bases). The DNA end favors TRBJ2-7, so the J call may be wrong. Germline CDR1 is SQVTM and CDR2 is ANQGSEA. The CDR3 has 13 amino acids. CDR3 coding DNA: TGCAGCGTCGGAATCGGGACTGAATACGAGCAGTACTTC. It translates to CSVGIGTEYEQYF.

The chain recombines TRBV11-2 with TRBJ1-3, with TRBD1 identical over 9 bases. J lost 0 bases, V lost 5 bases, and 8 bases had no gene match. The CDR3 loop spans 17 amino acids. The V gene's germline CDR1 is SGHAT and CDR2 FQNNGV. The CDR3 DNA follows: TGTGCCAGCAGCCCGGGACAGGGTATAAGCTCTGGAAACACCATATATTTT. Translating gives CASSPGQGISSGNTIYF.